This T cell receptor beta chain was recorded in a study of T cells after yellow fever vaccination. This clonotype was counted many times. Findings and caveats of the study: Clonotypes shared by both compartments, CD4 and CD8, made up a small share. A secondary response was less intense yet reached its peak sooner, at day 5 versus 15. Most primary-vaccination clones recurred post-booster (more than 95% CD4, over 70% CD8).

V shed 6 bases and J 13 bases; nucleotides not matched to a gene: 12. Germline values: CDR1 DFQATT, CDR2 SNEGSKA (reference sequence). The CDR3 covers 13 residues. Generation of TCR cDNA used 5'RACE template switching (which added a universal primer site and UMIs). MiXCR was run by TCRdb on the 5' RACE reads, yielding one entry per CDR3 protein. This sample has about 45,000 distinct CDR3 sequences; 6.8% occur once, and the top ten carry about 15%. This specimen was CD8+ T cells not binding an NS4B(214-222) dextramer, sorted from PBMCs, taken 45 days after the yellow fever booster vaccination. This chain links TRBV20-1 with TRBJ2-7; 13 bases are shared with TRBD2. This TCR was recovered from a man aged 25-45 years who received the YFV17D yellow fever vaccine. The DNA for the CDR3 is TGCAGTGCCCTCGGACTAGCGGGAGCTCTGTACTACTTC. Its translation is CSALGLAGALYYF.